This note documents a single T cell receptor (beta chain) sequence. The CDR3 loop spans 14 amino acids. Germline V gene data show CDR1 as SQVTM and CDR2 as ANQGSEA. Trimming cost V 6 bases and J 0 bases, with 15 bases left between them. This entry comes from a study of CD8+ T cells in alopecia areata. Reverse transcription of extracted RNA yielded cDNA, which provided the sequencing template. Sequencing was performed with immunoSEQ multiplex PCR; in TCRdb, only in-frame clones are kept and a portion is missing. The repertoire holds more than 100,000 clones, with approximately 60% as singletons. This sequence joins TRBV29-1 and TRBJ2-7; D possibly corresponds to TRBD2 (5 bases). Sequencing was performed on CD4+ T cells sorted from blood. This receptor was taken from a human donor in good health. DNA of the CDR3: TGCAGCGTCCACCTAGCAAAGGGCTCCTACGAGCAGTACTTC. It is translated as CSVHLAKGSYEQYF.